This TCR beta chain was sequenced during a study of Graves' ophthalmopathy and Graves' hyperthyroidism. RNA transcripts were the template, and TCR beta CDR3 regions were amplified from them. First-round RT-PCR used HTBI primers; second-round multiplex PCR followed. TCRdb re-derived calls from the multiplex PCR reads in MiXCR, one entry per CDR3 protein. The table has about 500,000 distinct CDR3 sequences, approximately 15% seen once. The CDR3 is 14 residues long. This clonotype was seen more than once but under ten times. Germline is not matched at one junction end, which may reflect a read error. Sequencing input: blood. This TCR derives from a woman aged 25 to 39 with Graves' ophthalmopathy. The gene calls are TRBV12-3 or TRBV12-4 and TRBJ1-1; a weak D match, TRBD1 (5 bases). The chain's CDR3 is CASSLAGLSTEACF. The CDR3 nucleotides read TGTGCCAGCAGTTTGGCAGGGCTGAGCACTGAAGCTTGCTTT.